These 5 T cell receptor beta chains were all obtained from the same sample, sequenced in a study of radiation and T cells in renal cell carcinoma. Libraries were prepared by immunoSEQ multiplex PCR; TCRdb keeps only in-frame clonotypes and omits some of them. The sample has approximately 43,000 clones, about 82% seen once. The sample's time point: blood 4 weeks post-SBRT, at nephrectomy. Regarding treatment: 15 Gy SBRT to primary tumor, nephrectomy 4 weeks later. The sample here was blood, taken from a patient whose treatment included radiotherapy and nephrectomy. The source is a woman between 70 and 85 years old with renal cell carcinoma.

The rearrangement joins TRBV14 to TRBJ1-5; 9 bases agree with TRBD1. This CDR3 comprises 18 residues. Per germline, CDR1 SGHDN and CDR2 FVKESK. V lost 4 bases to trimming and J lost 6 bases; unmatched junction nucleotides: 16. The CDR3 nucleotides are TGTGCCAGCAGCCTTAGTGGGTACCAAGGGACAGGGCCTCAGCCCCAGCATTTT. Translation gives CASSLSGYQGTGPQPQHF.

The chain employs TRBV10-3 and TRBJ2-6, with D possibly being TRBD1 or TRBD2 (5 bases each). The germline V gene has CDR1 ENHRY and CDR2 SYGVKD. The CDR3 extends over 18 amino acids. The V gene lost 10 bases and the J gene lost 1 base, with 23 bases spanning the gap. The CDR3 loop reads CATTPRGRAASGANVLTF. Here the CDR3 DNA reads TGTGCCACAACCCCTCGGGGCAGGGCCGCATCTGGGGCCAACGTCCTGACTTTC.

This clone came up once. J is TRBJ1-2 and V is TRBV5-1; 8 bases are a match to TRBD1. The length of the CDR3 is 14 residues. With V trimmed by 3 bases and J by 5 bases, 6 bases remained unmatched. Germline V gene lookup returns CDR1 SGHRS and CDR2 YFSETQ. CDR3 protein: CASSSGQGEYGYTF. The CDR3 DNA follows: TGCGCCAGCAGCTCCGGACAGGGAGAATATGGCTACACCTTC.

In this sample, this clone turned up a few times. This chain connects TRBV4-1 to TRBJ1-1; D may be TRBD1 (6 bases). Germline V gives CDR1 MGHRA, CDR2 YSYEKL. V was cut by 1 base and J by 3 bases, with 15 bases left in between. The CDR3 is 16 residues long. CDR3 nucleotide sequence: TGCGCCAGCAGCCAAGGAGTCCTGGGGGGCGACACTGAAGCTTTCTTT. This encodes CASSQGVLGGDTEAFF.

This chain joins TRBV27 and TRBJ2-1; no clear D. Trimming took off 5 bases at V and 3 bases at J, with 11 bases between the two ends. Germline V gives CDR1 MNHEY, CDR2 SMNVEV (reference sequence). This CDR3 contains 14 residues. The CDR3, as DNA: TGTGCCAGCAGTCAGCAGGAGAACTACAATGAGCAGTTCTTC. Translation gives CASSQQENYNEQFF.